This is a list of T cell receptor beta chains from one sample in a study of blood T cells in healthy people across ages. TCRdb re-called the 5' RACE reads through MiXCR, storing one row per CDR3 protein. Of approximately 850,000 distinct CDR3 sequences in the sample, 55% to 75% were seen once. Sequenced: blood. Receptor source: a man aged 25-40 years in good health. CDR3s include the opening cysteine and the closing phenylalanine or tryptophan.

v_gene,CDR3aa
TRBV7-8,CASSLSGVGYGYTF
TRBV28,CASDRGTSAYEQYF
TRBV20-1,CSARWGGETQYF
TRBV12-3/TRBV12-4,CASSLAGTAYNEQFF
TRBV6-5,CASRTTNTDTQYF
TRBV20-1,CSARDPPTSGRSYNEQFF
TRBV18,CASSPPGYTDTQYF
TRBV7-2,CASRPQPGSNTEAFF
TRBV5-6,CASRIQGVTYEQYF
TRBV6-1,CASSEEQDRPQHF
TRBV6-6,CASSWNEGNQPQHF
TRBV19,CASSIGQGIYEQYF
TRBV14,CASSSTGLIGNNEQYF
TRBV5-6,CASSPAGRSYEQYF
TRBV25-1,CASSPIEAPEDGYTF
TRBV2,CASSAQGLNSYEQYF
TRBV7-2,CASSPRTSGINEQFF
TRBV20-1,CSARDALQETQYF
TRBV27,CASSQLAKYNEQFF
TRBV4-2,CASSQGIVTSGLGDEQFF
TRBV20-1,CSASFGHNEQFF
TRBV5-6,CASSEGQGNPNEKLFF